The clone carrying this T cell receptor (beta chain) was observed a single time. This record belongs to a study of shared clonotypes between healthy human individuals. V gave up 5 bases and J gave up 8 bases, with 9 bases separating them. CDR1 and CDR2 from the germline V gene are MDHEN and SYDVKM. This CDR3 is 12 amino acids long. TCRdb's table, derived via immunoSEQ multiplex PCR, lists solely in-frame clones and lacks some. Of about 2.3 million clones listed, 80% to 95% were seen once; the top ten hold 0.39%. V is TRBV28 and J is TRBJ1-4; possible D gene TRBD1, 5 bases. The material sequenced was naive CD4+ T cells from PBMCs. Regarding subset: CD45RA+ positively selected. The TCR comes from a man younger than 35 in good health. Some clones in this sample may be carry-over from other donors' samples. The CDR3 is CASSGAWEKLFF. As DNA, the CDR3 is TGTGCCAGCAGTGGGGCATGGGAAAAACTGTTTTTT.